This entry concerns a single T cell receptor beta chain. This specimen comes from a study of shared clonotypes between healthy human individuals. Positively selected for CCR7, the CD45RO-negative cells used as naive CD8 cells excluded terminally differentiated effector memory CD45RA+ cells. Data came from immunoSEQ multiplex PCR; TCRdb stores just in-frame clones and leaves some out. The sample shows roughly 2.1 million clones, approximately 94% of them seen only once. The sequence derives from a man between 18 and 29 years old in good health. Some clones in this sample may be carry-over from other donors' samples. The sequenced sample consisted of naive CD8+ T cells from PBMCs.

CDR3 protein: CASSFGGQGPYEQYF. The CDR3 nucleotides are TGTGCCAGCAGTTTCGGGGGACAGGGCCCCTACGAGCAGTACTTC. The rearrangement joins TRBV27 to TRBJ2-7; 9 bases align to TRBD1. In germline, CDR1 is MNHEY, CDR2 SMNVEV (reference sequence). Germline trimming cut 3 bases from V and 2 bases from J; bases unmatched to any gene: 5. The CDR3 has 15 amino acids.